This entry concerns a single TCR beta chain. Its cognate antigen is unknown. V was cut by 5 bases and J by 3 bases, with 19 bases left in between. Germline values: CDR1 SGHTA, CDR2 FQGNSA. The CDR3 extends over 17 amino acids. Genomic DNA from each subset was divided evenly over several immunoSEQ plates. Sequencing was performed with immunoSEQ multiplex PCR; in TCRdb, only in-frame clones are kept and a portion is missing. The sample shows hundreds of thousands of clones, around 96% of them seen only once. The record originates from a study of shared clonotypes between healthy human individuals. Naive CD8 isolation took CD45RO-negative cells positively selected for CCR7 and excluded terminally differentiated effector memory CD45RA+ cells. Findings and caveats of the study: Clonotypes that were shared across a few donors made up around 5% of naive CD4 clonotypes. It was only blood that was sampled, and tissue repertoires likely differ. When compared with the clonotypes that were shared by all four sorted-subset donors, the non-shared clonotypes turned out to have lower generation probabilities.

This chain joins TRBV7-2 and TRBJ2-2; D call uncertain. Sequencing used naive CD8+ T cells sorted from blood. This TCR came from a woman aged 30 to 39 in good health. In DNA form, the CDR3 reads TGTGCCAGCAGCCTGTACAGCCGCACTGCGGACACCGGGGAGCTGTTTTTT. Its protein is CASSLYSRTADTGELFF.